Listed below are T cell receptor beta chains from one sample, sequenced in a study of blood T cell repertoires in COVID-19. Some clones are missing from TCRdb's copy, which holds only in-frame ones; the method was immunoSEQ multiplex PCR. Of about 36,000 clones listed, roughly four fifths are singletons. The material sequenced was peripheral blood. The receptors derive from a human donor in a cohort sampled during active or convalescent COVID-19. The donor label of this sample is uncertain. The CDR3 runs from the conserved cysteine through the conserved F or W. D genes are given only for firm matches. Part of the rows lack a size; the others show once, few, many or a class for expanded clones.

>TRBJ2-3|TRBV11-2|TRBD2|NA
TGTGCCAGCAGCTTAGGGGCTAGCGGGAGGGCCGCGCAGTATTTT
CASSLGASGRAAQYF
>TRBJ1-4|TRBV7-2|TRBD1|NA
TGTGCCAGCAGCTTCGACAGGGGGCGAGAAAAACTGTTTTTT
CASSFDRGREKLFF
>TRBJ2-7|TRBV7-8|TRBD1|NA
TGTGCCAGCAGCTTACGAGGGGGCCCCTACGAGCAGTACTTC
CASSLRGGPYEQYF
>TRBJ1-6|TRBV2|TRBD1|NA
TGTGCCAGCAGCGCCGGACAGGGGGCGAGATCACCCCTCCACTTT
CASSAGQGARSPLHF
>TRBJ2-3|TRBV18|NA|NA
TGTGCCAGCTCACCCCAGGATACAGCCACAGATACGCAGTATTTT
CASSPQDTATDTQYF
>TRBJ2-2|TRBV25-1|TRBD1|NA
TGTGCCAGCAGTGAAAACAGGGGGCAAAGGGGTACCGGGGAGCTGTTTTTT
CASSENRGQRGTGELFF
>TRBJ2-5|TRBV6-5|TRBD2|NA
TGTGCCAGCGCCTCGTTGGGACTAGCGCAAGAGACCCAGTACTTC
CASASLGLAQETQYF
>TRBJ2-7|TRBV5-6|TRBD2|NA
TGTGCCAGCAGTTCCGGGACTAGCGGCTACGAGCAGTACTTC
CASSSGTSGYEQYF
>TRBJ1-5|TRBV3-1/TRBV3-2|TRBD1|many
TGTGCCAGCAGCCAAGGACAGGGGGATCGGGATCAGCCCCAGCATTTT
CASSQGQGDRDQPQHF
>TRBJ1-2|TRBV6-5|NA|NA
TGTGCCAGCAGTTACGGAGGGGAAGGCTACACCTTC
CASSYGGEGYTF
>TRBJ1-3|TRBV18|TRBD1|NA
TGTGCCAGCTCACCTTCACCGGGACAGCCTGGAAACACCATATATTTT
CASSPSPGQPGNTIYF
>TRBJ2-7|TRBV19|NA|NA
TGTGCCAGTAGTATAACAGGGCCCCTGGACGAGCAGTACTTC
CASSITGPLDEQYF
>TRBJ2-5|TRBV4-2|TRBD2|few
TGTGCCAGCAGCCAAGATCAGCGGGAGTTGGAGACCCAGTACTTC
CASSQDQRELETQYF
>TRBJ1-2|TRBV6-6|NA|NA
TGTGCCAGCAGCTTACCGCGGGAGTTTAATGGCTACACCTTC
CASSLPREFNGYTF
>TRBJ2-2|TRBV2|NA|many
TGTGCCAGCAGGAAGGGGTCCACCGGGGAGCTGTTTTTT
CASRKGSTGELFF
>TRBJ2-3|TRBV18|NA|NA
TGTGCCAGCTCACCCACAGGGCAGGGTGATACGCAGTATTTT
CASSPTGQGDTQYF
>TRBJ1-5|TRBV29-1|TRBD1|once
TGCAGCGTCGCGACAGGGGGCAATCAGCCCCAGCATTTT
CSVATGGNQPQHF
>TRBJ2-7|TRBV15|TRBD2|NA
TGTGCCACCAGTCAGCTAGCGGGAGCCGGCGAGCAGTACTTC
CATSQLAGAGEQYF
>TRBJ2-7|TRBV10-3|TRBD1|NA
TGTGCCATCCTAAGGGACAGGGATAACTCCTACGAGCAGTACTTC
CAILRDRDNSYEQYF
>TRBJ2-5|TRBV7-7|NA|NA
TGTGCTAGCAGCCGGAACAGGGCCAGTCAAGAGACCCAGTACTTC
CASSRNRASQETQYF
>TRBJ2-1|TRBV12-5|NA|NA
TGTGCTAGTGGTTTGGTACCCGGGGGAGGTCCAGGTGAGCAGTTCTTC
CASGLVPGGGPGEQFF
>TRBJ2-3|TRBV19|NA|NA
TGTGCCACGAGACAGACAGCCCCTAGCACAGATACGCAGTATTTT
CATRQTAPSTDTQYF
>TRBJ2-5|TRBV7-2|NA|once
TGTGCCAGCAGCCCCAGAAGGACACGGCAAGAGACCCAGTACTTC
CASSPRRTRQETQYF
>TRBJ2-3|TRBV1|NA|few
TGCACCAGCAGCCACGGGCATACCCCCGGGACTAGCGGCACAGATACGCAGTATTTT
CTSSHGHTPGTSGTDTQYF
>TRBJ2-5|TRBV6-5|NA|NA
TGTGCCAGTCGCCCGGGACTCTGGGAGACCCAGTACTTC
CASRPGLWETQYF
>TRBJ1-5|TRBV6-1|TRBD1|NA
TGTGCCAGCAGTGAAGGGACAGGGGTGTTCAATCAGCCCCAGCATTTT
CASSEGTGVFNQPQHF
>TRBJ1-1|TRBV4-1|NA|once
TGCGCCAGCAGCCAAGCTGAGGGGGTGAACACTGAAGCTTTCTTT
CASSQAEGVNTEAFF
>TRBJ1-5|TRBV7-2|NA|NA
TGTGCCAGCAGCCAAGGGCCGCAAAGGACTAATCAGCCCCAGCATTTT
CASSQGPQRTNQPQHF
>TRBJ2-2|TRBV6-4|TRBD2|NA
TGTGCCAGCAGTATCGCCGGGACTAGTAACACCGGGGAGCTGTTTTTT
CASSIAGTSNTGELFF
>TRBJ1-1|TRBV18|NA|NA
TGTGCCAGCTCATTTTTAGAATCAAAGAACACTGAAGCTTTCTTT
CASSFLESKNTEAFF
>TRBJ1-2|TRBV2|NA|NA
TGTGCCAGCAGTTCAGGAGGTGGGTCTAACTATGGCTACACCTTC
CASSSGGGSNYGYTF
>TRBJ1-2|TRBV29-1|NA|NA
TGCAGCGTTGTGGGTCAGGTCTATGGCTACACCTTC
CSVVGQVYGYTF